This TCR beta chain was captured in a study of tumor-infiltrating lymphocytes in primary liver carcinoma. As for the study in general: The patients, men and women alike, were aged 30 to 69 years.

TCR beta cDNA was reverse-transcribed from 500 ng of total RNA. The reaction used a constant-region primer and ProtoScript II reverse transcriptase. ARM-PCR, slightly modified, supplied the TCR beta libraries through three nested multiplex PCR rounds. Investigators reported that the first two PCR rounds, at 10 cycles each, used TRBV1-TRBV30 forward primers with a C-beta reverse primer. TCRdb reprocessed the multiplex PCR reads via MiXCR and lists one record per CDR3 protein. The sample lists almost 200,000 distinct CDR3 sequences, less than 75% seen once, with 6% to 8.5% in the top ten. Unsorted whole blood served as the source of blood RNA, and germline DNA was extracted as well. Trimming removed 8 bases at V and 4 bases at J, with 18 bases between. CDR3 length: 15 residues. Note on this clonotype: A single base separates this from a much larger clone, so it may be a read error.

Sequencing was carried out using peripheral blood. The clonotype was recovered from a woman in her fifties or sixties with primary liver carcinoma and hepatitis B virus infection. The V call is TRBV12-3 or TRBV12-4, the J call TRBJ1-5, with unresolved D. The CDR3 loop is CASGSSRPPNQPQHF. The DNA for the CDR3 is TGTGCCAGCGGTTCCTCTCGACCCCCTAATCAGCCCCAGCATTTT.